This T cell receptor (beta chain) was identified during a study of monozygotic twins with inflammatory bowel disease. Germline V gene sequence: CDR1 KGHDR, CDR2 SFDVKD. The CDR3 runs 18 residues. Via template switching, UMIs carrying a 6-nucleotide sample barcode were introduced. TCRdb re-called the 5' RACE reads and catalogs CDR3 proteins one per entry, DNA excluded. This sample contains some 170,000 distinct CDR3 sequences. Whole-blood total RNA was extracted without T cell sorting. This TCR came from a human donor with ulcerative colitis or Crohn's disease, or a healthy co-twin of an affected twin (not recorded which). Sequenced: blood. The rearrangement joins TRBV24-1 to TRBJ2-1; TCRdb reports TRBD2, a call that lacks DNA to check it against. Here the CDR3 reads CATSDSGLAGLGYNEQFF.